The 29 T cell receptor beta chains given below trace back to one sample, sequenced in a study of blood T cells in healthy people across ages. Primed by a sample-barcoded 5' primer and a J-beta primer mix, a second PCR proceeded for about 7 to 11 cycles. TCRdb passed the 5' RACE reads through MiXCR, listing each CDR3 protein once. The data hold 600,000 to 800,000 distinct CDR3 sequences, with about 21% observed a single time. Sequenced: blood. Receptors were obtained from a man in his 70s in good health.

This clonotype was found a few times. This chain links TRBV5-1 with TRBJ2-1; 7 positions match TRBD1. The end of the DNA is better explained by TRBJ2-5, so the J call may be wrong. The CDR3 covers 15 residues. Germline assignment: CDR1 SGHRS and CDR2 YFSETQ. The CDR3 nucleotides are TGCGCCAGCAGCCCCGGAACAGGGGCTATAGAGACCCAGTACTTC. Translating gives CASSPGTGAIETQYF.

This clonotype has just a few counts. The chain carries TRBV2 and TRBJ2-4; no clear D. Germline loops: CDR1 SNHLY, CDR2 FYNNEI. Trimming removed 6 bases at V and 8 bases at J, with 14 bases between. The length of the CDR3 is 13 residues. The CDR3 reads CASRRNRGDIQYF. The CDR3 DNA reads TGTGCCAGCAGACGTAACCGTGGTGACATTCAGTACTTC.

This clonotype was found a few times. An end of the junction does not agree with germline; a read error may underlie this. The CDR3 DNA reads TGTGCCAGCAGCTTGGGCCTCGTCATAAACTTC. This sequence encodes CASSLGLVINF. The chain couples TRBV7-9 to TRBJ2-7; D is ambiguous. CDR3 length: 11 amino acids. From germline, CDR1 is SEHNR and CDR2 FQNEAQ (reference sequence).

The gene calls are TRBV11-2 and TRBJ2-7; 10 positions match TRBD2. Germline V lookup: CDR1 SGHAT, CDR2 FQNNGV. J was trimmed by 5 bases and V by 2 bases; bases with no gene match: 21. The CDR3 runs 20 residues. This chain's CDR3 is CASSLLSGVIAGGSVDEQYF. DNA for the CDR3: TGTGCCAGCAGCTTATTGTCAGGGGTAATAGCGGGAGGTTCTGTGGACGAGCAGTACTTC.

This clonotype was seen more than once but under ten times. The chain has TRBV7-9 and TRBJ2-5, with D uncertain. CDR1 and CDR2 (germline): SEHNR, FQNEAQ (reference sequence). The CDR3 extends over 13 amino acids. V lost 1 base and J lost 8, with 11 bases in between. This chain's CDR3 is CASSLGEERTQYF. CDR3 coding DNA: TGTGCCAGCAGCTTAGGAGAGGAGAGAACCCAGTACTTC.

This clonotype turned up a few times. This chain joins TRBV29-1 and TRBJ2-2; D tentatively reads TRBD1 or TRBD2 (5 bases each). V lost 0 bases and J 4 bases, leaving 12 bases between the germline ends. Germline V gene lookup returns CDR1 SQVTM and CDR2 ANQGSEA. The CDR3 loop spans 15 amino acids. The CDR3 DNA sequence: TGCAGCGTTGAAGATATCGAGGGGCGCACCGGGGAGCTGTTTTTT. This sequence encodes CSVEDIEGRTGELFF.

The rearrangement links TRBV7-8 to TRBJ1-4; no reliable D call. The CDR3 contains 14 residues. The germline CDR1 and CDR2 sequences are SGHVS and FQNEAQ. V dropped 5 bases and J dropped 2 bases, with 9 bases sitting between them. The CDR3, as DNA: TGTGCCAGCAGCGCAACGCAGACTAATGAAAAACTGTTTTTT. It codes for CASSATQTNEKLFF.

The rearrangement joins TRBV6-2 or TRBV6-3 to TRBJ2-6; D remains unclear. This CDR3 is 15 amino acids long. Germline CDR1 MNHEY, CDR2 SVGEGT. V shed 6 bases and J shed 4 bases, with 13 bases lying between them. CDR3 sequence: CASSRPSSGANVLTF. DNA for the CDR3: TGTGCCAGCAGCAGACCCAGTTCAGGGGCCAACGTCCTGACTTTC.

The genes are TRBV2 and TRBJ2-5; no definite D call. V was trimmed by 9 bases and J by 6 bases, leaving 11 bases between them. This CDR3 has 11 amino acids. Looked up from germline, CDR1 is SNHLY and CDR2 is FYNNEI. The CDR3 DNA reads TGTGCCAGGGCCCTTGGGAAGACCCAGTACTTC. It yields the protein CARALGKTQYF.

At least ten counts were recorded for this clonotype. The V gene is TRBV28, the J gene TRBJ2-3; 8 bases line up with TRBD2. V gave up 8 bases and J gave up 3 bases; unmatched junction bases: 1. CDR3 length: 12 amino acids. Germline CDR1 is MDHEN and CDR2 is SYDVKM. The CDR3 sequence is CASGGGTDTQYF. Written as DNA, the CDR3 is TGTGCCAGCGGCGGGGGGACAGATACGCAGTATTTT.

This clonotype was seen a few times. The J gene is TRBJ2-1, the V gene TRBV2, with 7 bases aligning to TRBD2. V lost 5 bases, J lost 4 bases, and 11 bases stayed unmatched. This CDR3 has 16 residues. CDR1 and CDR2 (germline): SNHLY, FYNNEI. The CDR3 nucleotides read TGTGCCAGCAGTAAGAAAGGACTAGAGATTTACAATGAGCAGTTCTTC. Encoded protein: CASSKKGLEIYNEQFF.

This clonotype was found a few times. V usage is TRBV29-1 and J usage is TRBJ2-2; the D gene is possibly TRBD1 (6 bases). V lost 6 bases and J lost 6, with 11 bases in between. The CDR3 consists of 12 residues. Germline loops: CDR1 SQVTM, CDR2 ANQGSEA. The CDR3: CSVAGDPGELFF. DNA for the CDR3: TGCAGCGTAGCAGGGGATCCCGGGGAGCTGTTTTTT.

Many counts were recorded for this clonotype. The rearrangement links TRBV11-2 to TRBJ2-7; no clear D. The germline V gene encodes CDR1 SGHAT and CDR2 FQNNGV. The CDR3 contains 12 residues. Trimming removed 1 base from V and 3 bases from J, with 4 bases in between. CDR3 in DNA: TGTGCCAGCAGCTTAGTGGTCTACGAGCAGTACTTC. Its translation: CASSLVVYEQYF.

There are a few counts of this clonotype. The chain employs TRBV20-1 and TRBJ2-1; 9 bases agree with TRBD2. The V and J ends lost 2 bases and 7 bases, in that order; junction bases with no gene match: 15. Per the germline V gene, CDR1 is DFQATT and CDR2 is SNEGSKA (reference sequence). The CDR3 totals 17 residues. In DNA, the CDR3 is TGCAGTGCTAGACCGTGGGCTTTAGCGGGAGTTAAGAATGAGCAGTTCTTC. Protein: CSARPWALAGVKNEQFF.

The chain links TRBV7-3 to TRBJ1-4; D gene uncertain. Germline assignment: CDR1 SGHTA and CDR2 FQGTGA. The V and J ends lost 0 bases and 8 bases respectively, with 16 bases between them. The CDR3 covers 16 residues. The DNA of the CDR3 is TGTGCCAGCAGCTTAACCGGACGGTCGGCCAAGGAAAAACTGTTTTTT. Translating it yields CASSLTGRSAKEKLFF. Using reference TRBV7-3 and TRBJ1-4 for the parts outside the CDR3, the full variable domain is GAGVSQTPSNKVTEKGKYVELRCDPISGHTALYWYRQSLGQGPEFLIYFQGTGAADDSGLPNDRFFAVRPEGSVSTLKIQRTERGDSAVYLCASSLTGRSAKEKLFFGSGTQLSVL.

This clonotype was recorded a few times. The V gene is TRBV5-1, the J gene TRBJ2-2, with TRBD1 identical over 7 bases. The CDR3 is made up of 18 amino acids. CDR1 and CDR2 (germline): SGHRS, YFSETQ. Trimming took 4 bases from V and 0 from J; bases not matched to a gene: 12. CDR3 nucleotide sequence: TGCGCCAGCAGCCGTTACCCTCTCGGGACAGCGAACACCGGGGAGCTGTTTTTT. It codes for CASSRYPLGTANTGELFF.

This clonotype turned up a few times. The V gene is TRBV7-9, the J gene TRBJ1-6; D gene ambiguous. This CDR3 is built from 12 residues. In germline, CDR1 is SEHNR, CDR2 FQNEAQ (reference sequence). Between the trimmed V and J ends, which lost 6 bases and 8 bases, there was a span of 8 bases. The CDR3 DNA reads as TGTGCCAGCAGACTCAGTGATTCACCCCTCCACTTT. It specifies CASRLSDSPLHF. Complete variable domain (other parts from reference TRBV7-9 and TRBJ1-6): DTGVSQNPRHKITKRGQNVTFRCDPISEHNRLYWYRQTLGQGPEFLTYFQNEAQLEKSRLLSDRFSAERPKGSFSTLEIQRTEQGDSAMYLCASRLSDSPLHFGNGTRLTVT.

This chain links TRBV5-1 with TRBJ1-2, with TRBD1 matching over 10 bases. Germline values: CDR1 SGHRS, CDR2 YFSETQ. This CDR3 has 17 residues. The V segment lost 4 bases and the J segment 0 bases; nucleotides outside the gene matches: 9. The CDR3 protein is CASSLGQGTGSNYGYTF. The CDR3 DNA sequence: TGCGCCAGCAGCCTGGGACAGGGGACTGGTTCTAACTATGGCTACACCTTC.

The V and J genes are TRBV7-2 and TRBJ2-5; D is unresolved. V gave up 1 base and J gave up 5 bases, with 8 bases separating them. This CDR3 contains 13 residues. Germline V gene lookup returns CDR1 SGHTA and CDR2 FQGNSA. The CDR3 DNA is TGTGCCAGCAGCTTAGGAGTCGTGGAGACCCAGTACTTC. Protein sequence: CASSLGVVETQYF.

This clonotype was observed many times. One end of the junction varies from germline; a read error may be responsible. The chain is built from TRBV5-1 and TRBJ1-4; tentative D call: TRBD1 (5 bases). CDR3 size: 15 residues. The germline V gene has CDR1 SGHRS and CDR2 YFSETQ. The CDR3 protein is CASSGGTTTNEKLFF. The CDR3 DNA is TGTGCCAGCAGCGGGGGGACTACAACTAATGAAAAACTGTTTTTT.

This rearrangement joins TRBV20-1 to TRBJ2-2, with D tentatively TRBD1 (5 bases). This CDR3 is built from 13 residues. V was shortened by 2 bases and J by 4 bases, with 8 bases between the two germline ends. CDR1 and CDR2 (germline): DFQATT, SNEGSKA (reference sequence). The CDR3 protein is CSARRQPTGELFF. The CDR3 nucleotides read TGCAGTGCTAGAAGACAGCCCACCGGGGAGCTGTTTTTT.

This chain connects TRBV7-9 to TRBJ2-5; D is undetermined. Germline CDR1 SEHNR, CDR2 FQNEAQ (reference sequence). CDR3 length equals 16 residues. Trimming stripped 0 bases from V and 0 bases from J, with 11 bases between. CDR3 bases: TGTGCCAGCAGCTTAGCGTTTTTGCCAGACCAAGAGACCCAGTACTTC. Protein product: CASSLAFLPDQETQYF.

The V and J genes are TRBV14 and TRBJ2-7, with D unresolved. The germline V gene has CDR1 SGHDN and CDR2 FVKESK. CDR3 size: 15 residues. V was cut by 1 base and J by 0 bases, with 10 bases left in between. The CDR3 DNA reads TGTGCCAGCAGCCAAGGCCCAAAGGGCTCCTACGAGCAGTACTTC. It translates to CASSQGPKGSYEQYF.

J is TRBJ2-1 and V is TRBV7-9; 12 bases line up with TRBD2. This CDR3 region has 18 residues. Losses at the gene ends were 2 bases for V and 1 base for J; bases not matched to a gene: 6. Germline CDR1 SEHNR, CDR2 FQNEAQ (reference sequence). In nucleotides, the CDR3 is TGTGCCAGCAGCTTAAAACTAGCGGGAGGCCCATCCTACAATGAGCAGTTCTTC. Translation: CASSLKLAGGPSYNEQFF. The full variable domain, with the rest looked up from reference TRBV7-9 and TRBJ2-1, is DTGVSQNPRHKITKRGQNVTFRCDPISEHNRLYWYRQTLGQGPEFLTYFQNEAQLEKSRLLSDRFSAERPKGSFSTLEIQRTEQGDSAMYLCASSLKLAGGPSYNEQFFGPGTRLTVL.

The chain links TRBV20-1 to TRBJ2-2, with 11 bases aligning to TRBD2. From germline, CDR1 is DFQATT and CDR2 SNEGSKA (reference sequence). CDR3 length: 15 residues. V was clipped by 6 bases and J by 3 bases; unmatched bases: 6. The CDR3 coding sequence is TGCAGTGCCAGACATAGCGGGAGGGACACCGGGGAGCTGTTTTTT. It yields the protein CSARHSGRDTGELFF.

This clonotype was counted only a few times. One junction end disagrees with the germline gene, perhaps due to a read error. The CDR3 loop reads CANSSGRGEQFF. The CDR3 nucleotides read TGTGCCAACAGCTCCGGCAGGGGTGAGCAGTTCTTC. The chain joins TRBV7-6 to TRBJ2-5, with D tentatively TRBD1 (6 bases). The end of the DNA fits TRBJ2-1 better, so the J call may be wrong. The CDR3 totals 12 residues. Germline loops: CDR1 SGHVS, CDR2 FNYEAQ.

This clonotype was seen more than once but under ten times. In DNA, the CDR3 is TGTGCCAGCAGCCAAACAAAAGGGACTAGCGGGAGCCAAGAGACCCAGTACTTC. Residues: CASSQTKGTSGSQETQYF. The chain joins TRBV4-2 to TRBJ2-5, with TRBD2 matching 14 bases. CDR1 is LGHNA, CDR2 YNFKEQ, per germline. CDR3 length: 18 residues. The V segment lost 2 bases and the J segment 1 base; nucleotides outside the gene matches: 6.

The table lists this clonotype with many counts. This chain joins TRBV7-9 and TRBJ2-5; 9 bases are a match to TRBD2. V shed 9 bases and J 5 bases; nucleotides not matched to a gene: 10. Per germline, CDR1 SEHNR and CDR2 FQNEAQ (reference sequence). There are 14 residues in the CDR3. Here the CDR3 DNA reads TGTGCCAGTTTACTAGCGGGCCCTCTGGAGACCCAGTACTTC. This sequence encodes CASLLAGPLETQYF.

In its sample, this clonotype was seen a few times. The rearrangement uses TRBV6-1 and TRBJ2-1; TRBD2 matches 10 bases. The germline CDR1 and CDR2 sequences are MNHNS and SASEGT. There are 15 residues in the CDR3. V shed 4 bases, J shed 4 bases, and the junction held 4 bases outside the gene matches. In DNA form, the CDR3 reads TGTGCCAGCAGTGCCCGGACTAGCGGATACAATGAGCAGTTCTTC. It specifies CASSARTSGYNEQFF.